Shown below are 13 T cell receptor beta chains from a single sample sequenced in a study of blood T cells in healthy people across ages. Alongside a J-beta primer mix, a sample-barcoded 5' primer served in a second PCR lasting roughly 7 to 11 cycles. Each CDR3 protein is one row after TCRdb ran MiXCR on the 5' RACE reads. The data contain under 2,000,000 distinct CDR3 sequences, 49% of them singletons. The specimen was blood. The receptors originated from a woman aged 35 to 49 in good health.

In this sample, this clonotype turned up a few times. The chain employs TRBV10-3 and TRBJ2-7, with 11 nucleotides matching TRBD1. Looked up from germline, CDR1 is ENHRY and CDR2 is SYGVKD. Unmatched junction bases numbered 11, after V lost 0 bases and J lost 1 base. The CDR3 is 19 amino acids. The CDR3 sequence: CAISESSILGTGGSYEQYF. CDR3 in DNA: TGTGCCATCAGTGAGTCGTCTATTTTAGGGACAGGGGGTTCCTACGAGCAGTACTTC.

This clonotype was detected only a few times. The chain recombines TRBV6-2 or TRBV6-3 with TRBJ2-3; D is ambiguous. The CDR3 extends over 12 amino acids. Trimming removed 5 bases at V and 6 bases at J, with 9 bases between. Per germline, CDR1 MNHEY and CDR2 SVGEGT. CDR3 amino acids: CASSPFSDTQYF. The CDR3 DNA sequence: TGTGCCAGCAGTCCCTTCTCGGATACGCAGTATTTT.

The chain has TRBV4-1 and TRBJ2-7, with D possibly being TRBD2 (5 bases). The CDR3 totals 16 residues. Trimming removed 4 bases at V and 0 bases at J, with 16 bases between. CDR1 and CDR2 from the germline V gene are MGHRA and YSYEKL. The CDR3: CASSPGGDEGSYEQYF. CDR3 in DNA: TGCGCCAGCAGCCCCGGTGGAGATGAGGGCTCCTACGAGCAGTACTTC.

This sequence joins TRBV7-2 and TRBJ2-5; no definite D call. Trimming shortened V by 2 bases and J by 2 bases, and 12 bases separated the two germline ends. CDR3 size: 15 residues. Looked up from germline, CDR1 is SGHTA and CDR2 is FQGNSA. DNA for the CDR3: TGTGCCAGCAGCTTAATCATACGAAAACAAGAGACCCAGTACTTC. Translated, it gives CASSLIIRKQETQYF.

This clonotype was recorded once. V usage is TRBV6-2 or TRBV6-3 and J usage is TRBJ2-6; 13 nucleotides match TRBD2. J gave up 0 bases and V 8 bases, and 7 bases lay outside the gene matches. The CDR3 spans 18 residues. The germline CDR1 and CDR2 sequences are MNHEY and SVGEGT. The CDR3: CASGPGLAGISGANVLTF. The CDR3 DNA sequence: TGTGCCAGCGGGCCGGGACTAGCGGGGATCTCTGGGGCCAACGTCCTGACTTTC.

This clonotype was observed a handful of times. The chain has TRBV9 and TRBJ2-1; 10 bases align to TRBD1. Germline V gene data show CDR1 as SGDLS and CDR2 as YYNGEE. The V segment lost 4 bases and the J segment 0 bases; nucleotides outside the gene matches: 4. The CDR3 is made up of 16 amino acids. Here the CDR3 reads CASSSRTGGSYNEQFF. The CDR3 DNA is TGTGCCAGCAGCTCTAGGACAGGGGGCTCCTACAATGAGCAGTTCTTC.

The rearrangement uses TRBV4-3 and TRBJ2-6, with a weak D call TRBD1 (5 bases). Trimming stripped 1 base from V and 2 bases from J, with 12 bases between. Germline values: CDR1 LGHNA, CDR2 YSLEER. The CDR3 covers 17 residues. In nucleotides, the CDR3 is TGCGCCAGCAGCCAAGTTGTTACAGGCACTGGGGCCAACGTCCTGACTTTC. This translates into CASSQVVTGTGANVLTF.

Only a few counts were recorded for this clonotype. CDR3 nucleotides: TGTGCCAGCAGAGGGAGGGTGGAGACCCAGTACTTC. Translation: CASRGRVETQYF. The V and J genes are TRBV25-1 and TRBJ2-5; 7 nucleotides match TRBD2. V was clipped by 6 bases and J by 5 bases; unmatched bases: 3. Germline V gene data show CDR1 as MGHDK and CDR2 as SYGVNS. The CDR3 extends over 12 amino acids.

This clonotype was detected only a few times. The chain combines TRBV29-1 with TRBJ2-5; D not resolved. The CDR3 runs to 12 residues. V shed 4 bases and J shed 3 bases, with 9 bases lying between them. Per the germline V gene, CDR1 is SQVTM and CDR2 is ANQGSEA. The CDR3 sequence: CSVAAKEETQYF. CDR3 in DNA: TGCAGCGTTGCAGCGAAAGAAGAGACCCAGTACTTC.

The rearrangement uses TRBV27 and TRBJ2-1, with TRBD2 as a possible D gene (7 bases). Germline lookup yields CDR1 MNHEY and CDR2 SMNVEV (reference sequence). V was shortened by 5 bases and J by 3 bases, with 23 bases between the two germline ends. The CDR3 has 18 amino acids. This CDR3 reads CASSVHRGRGAVYNEQFF. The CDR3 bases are TGTGCCAGCAGTGTCCATAGGGGACGGGGGGCGGTCTACAATGAGCAGTTCTTC.

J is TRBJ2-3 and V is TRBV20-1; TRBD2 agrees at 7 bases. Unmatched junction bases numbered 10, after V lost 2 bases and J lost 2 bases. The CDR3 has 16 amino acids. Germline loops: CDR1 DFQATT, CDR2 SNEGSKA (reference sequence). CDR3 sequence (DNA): TGCAGTGCTAGACGTTTCGCTAGCGGCTACACAGATACGCAGTATTTT. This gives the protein CSARRFASGYTDTQYF.

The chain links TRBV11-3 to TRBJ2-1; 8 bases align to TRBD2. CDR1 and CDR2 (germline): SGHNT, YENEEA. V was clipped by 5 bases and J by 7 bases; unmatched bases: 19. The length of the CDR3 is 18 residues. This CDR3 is CASSPRPGRGGLKNEQFF. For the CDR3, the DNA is TGTGCCAGCAGCCCACGTCCCGGACGGGGGGGCCTAAAAAATGAGCAGTTCTTC.

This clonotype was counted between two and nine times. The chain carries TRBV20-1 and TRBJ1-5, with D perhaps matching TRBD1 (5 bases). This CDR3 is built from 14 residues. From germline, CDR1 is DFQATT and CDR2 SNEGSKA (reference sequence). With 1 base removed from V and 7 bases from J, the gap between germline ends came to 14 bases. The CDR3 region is CSARGGGTAQPQHF. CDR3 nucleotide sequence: TGCAGTGCTAGAGGGGGAGGGACCGCGCAGCCCCAGCATTTT.